These 24 T cell receptor beta chains were sequenced from one sample in a study of blood T cells in healthy people across ages (dated by TCRdb to 2015 to 2017). The method was 5' RACE. For sequencing, an Illumina HiSeq 2500 was employed. A second roughly 7 to 11 cycle PCR used a sample-barcoded 5' primer and a J-beta primer mix. Clones were called with MiXCR by TCRdb after fastp trimmed the public reads at Q25, and only in-frame beta chains were retained. CDR3 protein sequences are deduplicated, and each keeps its most common genes and DNA. This sample holds about 680,000 distinct CDR3 sequences; roughly 49% were observed only once. The ten largest make up 30% to 40% of the sample. Material for sequencing was blood. All receptors come from a woman aged 55 to 70 in good health.

This clonotype was observed a handful of times. The chain employs TRBV25-1 and TRBJ2-1; 9 bases fit TRBD2. The J call may be wrong; the DNA end is better matched by TRBJ2-7. The germline CDR1 and CDR2 sequences are MGHDK and SYGVNS. The CDR3 totals 16 residues. The CDR3 region has the DNA TGTGCCAGCAGTGGCGGGCTAGCGGGATCCTACAATGAGCAGTACTTC. Protein product: CASSGGLAGSYNEQYF.

The table lists this clonotype with a few counts. The rearrangement links TRBV4-3 to TRBJ1-2; TRBD1 is a possible D gene (5 bases). V lost 3 bases, J lost 1 base, and 12 bases lay in between. The length of the CDR3 is 15 residues. Looked up from germline, CDR1 is LGHNA and CDR2 is YSLEER. The CDR3 spells CASSQELTDNYGYTF. CDR3 in DNA: TGCGCCAGCAGCCAGGAACTGACAGATAACTATGGCTACACCTTC.

V is TRBV20-1 and J is TRBJ1-4; D possibly corresponds to TRBD1 (5 bases). In germline, CDR1 is DFQATT, CDR2 SNEGSKA (reference sequence). Trimming removed 1 base at V and 2 bases at J, with 14 bases between. The CDR3 loop spans 16 amino acids. The CDR3: CSARVGAGLTNEKLFF. The CDR3 bases are TGCAGTGCTAGAGTTGGAGCAGGGCTCACTAATGAAAAACTGTTTTTT.

The V gene is TRBV5-1, the J gene TRBJ1-2; 7 bases align to TRBD1. The trim removed 1 base at V and 10 bases at J, leaving 22 bases unmatched. The CDR3 runs to 18 residues. From germline, CDR1 is SGHRS and CDR2 YFSETQ. The CDR3 protein is CASSLSPIGDSRLSVYTF. CDR3 nucleotides: TGCGCCAGCAGCTTGAGTCCGATTGGGGACAGCCGGTTAAGTGTCTACACCTTC.

The rearrangement joins TRBV3-1 to TRBJ2-7, with a possible D match to TRBD2 (5 bases). The CDR3 runs to 14 residues. The ends were cut back, 1 base at V and 7 bases at J, with 14 bases in the middle. From germline, CDR1 is LGHDT and CDR2 YNNKEL (reference sequence). DNA of the CDR3: TGTGCCAGCAGCCAAGGGATGGGAAGGGAGGAGCAGTACTTC. It translates to CASSQGMGREEQYF.

The table lists this clonotype with a few counts. V usage is TRBV20-1 and J usage is TRBJ2-5; tentative D call: TRBD1 (5 bases). The J call may be wrong; the DNA end is better matched by TRBJ2-7. The CDR3 extends over 13 amino acids. Germline V lookup: CDR1 DFQATT, CDR2 SNEGSKA (reference sequence). The CDR3 bases are TGCAGTGCGCAGACAGATACCCCCTACGAGCAGTACTTC. Protein sequence: CSAQTDTPYEQYF.

V gene TRBV15 combines with J gene TRBJ1-1; no clear D. CDR3 length: 13 amino acids. The germline CDR1 and CDR2 sequences are LNHNV and YYDKDF (reference sequence). V lost 0 bases and J lost 4, with 6 bases in between. CDR3 bases: TGTGCCACCAGCAGAGAAATCATCACTGAAGCTTTCTTT. Its translation is CATSREIITEAFF.

The CDR3 reads CASSGDSVYEQYF. The CDR3 coding sequence is TGCGCCAGCAGTGGGGACAGCGTCTACGAGCAGTACTTC. The chain combines TRBV5-1 with TRBJ2-7; 7 bases fit TRBD1. V lost 5 bases and J lost 3; bases outside the gene matches: 5. This CDR3 contains 13 residues. Germline-derived CDR1 and CDR2 are SGHRS and YFSETQ.

This clonotype appeared once. The chain couples TRBV7-2 to TRBJ1-3; no clear D. This CDR3 is 15 amino acids long. V dropped 1 base and J dropped 3 bases, with 10 bases sitting between them. In germline, CDR1 is SGHTA, CDR2 FQGNSA. CDR3 protein: CASSLGGGSGNTIYF. The CDR3 DNA sequence: TGTGCCAGCAGCTTAGGAGGTGGAAGTGGAAACACCATATATTTT.

This chain connects TRBV7-9 to TRBJ2-7, with 9 positions matching TRBD2. Judging by the DNA end, TRBJ2-5 fits better; the J call may be wrong. Germline CDR1 reads SEHNR; CDR2 reads FQNEAQ (reference sequence). CDR3 length equals 14 residues. The CDR3 region has the DNA TGTGCCAGCAGCTCAGCGGGAGGATGGGAGACCCAGTACTTC. This encodes CASSSAGGWETQYF.

The rearrangement uses TRBV6-5 and TRBJ1-2, with 8 bases fitting TRBD1. This CDR3 spans 13 amino acids. The V gene end was trimmed by 2 bases and the J gene end by 7 bases; junction bases not matched to a gene: 3. Germline CDR1 and CDR2: MNHEY and SVGAGI. CDR3 sequence (DNA): TGTGCCAGCAGTTACACCAGGGGGCGTGGCTACACCTTC. Amino acid sequence: CASSYTRGRGYTF.

This clonotype was recorded at least ten times. The chain recombines TRBV24-1 with TRBJ2-2; D is possibly TRBD1 (6 bases). V lost 3 bases to trimming and J lost 0 bases, with 13 bases between them. Germline V gene data show CDR1 as KGHDR and CDR2 as SFDVKD. This CDR3 has 17 residues. Here the CDR3 reads CATSDTLRGTNTGELFF. The CDR3 nucleotides are TGTGCCACCAGTGATACGCTCAGGGGTACGAACACCGGGGAGCTGTTTTTT.

CDR3 region: CASSPNGGPNQPQHF. As DNA, the CDR3 is TGTGCCAGCAGCCCCAACGGGGGTCCCAATCAGCCCCAGCATTTT. The gene calls are TRBV6-6 and TRBJ1-5; possible D gene TRBD1, 5 bases. V was shortened by 6 bases and J by 3 bases, with 15 bases between the two germline ends. The germline V gene encodes CDR1 MNHNY and CDR2 SVGAGI (reference sequence). The CDR3 loop spans 15 amino acids.

V is TRBV7-9 and J is TRBJ1-1; 8 nucleotides agree with TRBD1. The CDR3 consists of 16 residues. After removal of 5 bases from V and 1 base from J, the junction contained 9 bases not matched to a gene. Germline V lookup: CDR1 SEHNR, CDR2 FQNEAQ (reference sequence). This CDR3 is CASSKGQGARNTEAFF. CDR3 sequence (DNA): TGTGCCAGCAGCAAGGGGCAGGGGGCACGGAACACTGAAGCTTTCTTT.

A few counts support this clonotype. This rearrangement joins TRBV24-1 to TRBJ2-3; TRBD1 aligns across 7 bases. The CDR3 spans 16 residues. Germline CDR1 reads KGHDR; CDR2 reads SFDVKD. V was clipped by 1 base and J by 3 bases; unmatched bases: 6. The CDR3 sequence is CATSDLQGKGTDTQYF. The CDR3 bases are TGTGCCACCAGTGATTTACAGGGGAAGGGGACAGATACGCAGTATTTT.

This clonotype was counted at least ten times. The gene calls are TRBV27 and TRBJ1-2; tentatively, D is TRBD1 (5 bases). CDR1 MNHEY and CDR2 SMNVEV come from the germline V gene (reference sequence). Trimming took off 5 bases at V and 8 bases at J, with 15 bases between the two ends. CDR3 length equals 13 residues. DNA of the CDR3: TGTGCCAGCAGTGTGGGGCCCGCGGGAGGCTACACCTTC. Translating it yields CASSVGPAGGYTF.

V usage is TRBV20-1 and J usage is TRBJ1-2; TRBD1 is a possible D gene (6 bases). The CDR3 covers 12 residues. Germline CDR1 DFQATT, CDR2 SNEGSKA (reference sequence). V dropped 7 bases and J dropped 7 bases, with 16 bases sitting between them. For the CDR3, the DNA is TGCAGTGTCAGTAACAGGGCGTCTGGCTACACCTTC. Residues: CSVSNRASGYTF.

This clonotype was observed a few times. The chain joins TRBV6-2 or TRBV6-3 to TRBJ2-5, with 8 bases matching TRBD1. Trimming removed 7 bases from V and 5 bases from J; junction bases left unmatched: 9. Germline V lookup: CDR1 MNHEY, CDR2 SVGEGT. The CDR3 is made up of 14 amino acids. The CDR3 sequence is CASTHGTGGETQYF. The CDR3 region has the DNA TGTGCCAGCACCCACGGGACAGGAGGGGAGACCCAGTACTTC.

The chain links TRBV11-2 to TRBJ1-2; 9 nucleotides agree with TRBD1. The V and J ends lost 5 bases and 4 bases, in that order; junction bases with no gene match: 11. CDR3 size: 16 residues. CDR1 and CDR2 from the germline V gene are SGHAT and FQNNGV. CDR3 loop: CASSPDRGSETYGYTF. The CDR3 coding sequence is TGTGCCAGCAGCCCAGACAGGGGGTCGGAAACCTATGGCTACACCTTC.

V gene TRBV10-3 combines with J gene TRBJ1-1; 9 positions agree with TRBD1. J gave up 1 base and V 10 bases, and 4 bases lay outside the gene matches. Germline V gene lookup returns CDR1 ENHRY and CDR2 SYGVKD. The CDR3 runs to 13 residues. The CDR3 DNA reads as TGTGCCAGCACGGGACAGGGGAACACTGAAGCTTTCTTT. Translation: CASTGQGNTEAFF.

V gene TRBV9 combines with J gene TRBJ2-1; TRBD2 agrees at 8 bases. The germline gives CDR1 SGDLS, CDR2 YYNGEE. After removal of 0 bases from V and 4 bases from J, the junction contained 3 bases not matched to a gene. This CDR3 is 15 amino acids long. CDR3 coding DNA: TGTGCCAGCAGCGTAGACGGACTAGCTTACAATGAGCAGTTCTTC. Translated, it gives CASSVDGLAYNEQFF.

The chain couples TRBV5-1 to TRBJ2-5, with D possibly being TRBD1 or TRBD2 (5 bases each). The J call may be mistaken, given a closer DNA end match to TRBJ2-7. This CDR3 comprises 14 residues. Per the germline V gene, CDR1 is SGHRS and CDR2 is YFSETQ. The CDR3 protein is CASSFGAPAGEQYF. DNA for the CDR3: TGCGCCAGCAGCTTCGGGGCACCGGCGGGCGAGCAGTACTTC.

This chain connects TRBV14 to TRBJ1-1; no reliable D call. The CDR3 loop spans 13 amino acids. CDR1 is SGHDN and CDR2 is FVKESK in the germline V gene. The V end lost 3 bases, the J end lost 3 bases, and 8 bases lay between the germline ends. CDR3 amino acids: CASSHRLYTEAFF. The CDR3 bases are TGTGCCAGCAGCCACCGCCTCTACACTGAAGCTTTCTTT.

This clonotype was seen only a few times. This rearrangement joins TRBV28 to TRBJ2-7; 8 bases are a match to TRBD2. The V gene end was trimmed by 1 base and the J gene end by 4 bases; junction bases not matched to a gene: 3. The CDR3 length is 14 residues. Germline V gives CDR1 MDHEN, CDR2 SYDVKM. CDR3 loop: CASSLSSGRYEQYF. CDR3 in DNA: TGTGCCAGCAGTTTATCAAGCGGGAGATACGAGCAGTACTTC.